This T cell receptor (beta chain) was recorded in a study of Ad26.COV2.S vaccination and SARS-CoV-2 variants. The table came from immunoSEQ multiplex PCR; TCRdb's copy has only in-frame clones and leaves some out. The table records around 300,000 clones, roughly 90% of them present only once. Treatment meaning: 15 to 20 received Ad26.COV2.S at low or high dose, single or two shots; several received placebo; per-sample allocation not given. Sampling took place 63 days after the first vaccine or placebo injection. CDR3 length: 15 residues. CDR1 and CDR2 from the germline V gene are MNHNY and SVGAGI (reference sequence). Trimming shortened V by 4 bases and J by 4 bases, and 15 bases separated the two germline ends.

This chain uses TRBV6-6 with TRBJ2-3; a weak D match, TRBD2 (5 bases). Here the sequenced sample was peripheral blood, taken in a trial of Ad26.COV2.S vaccine versus placebo. The TCR comes from a person between 18 and 65 years old who received the Ad26.COV2.S COVID-19 vaccine or a placebo. The CDR3 sequence: CASSFTSPGADTQYF. The CDR3 DNA follows: TGTGCCAGCAGTTTCACGAGCCCCGGGGCAGATACGCAGTATTTT.